Below, 10 T cell receptor beta chains from the same sample are listed, as sequenced in a study of blood T cells in healthy people across ages. Using a J-beta primer mix together with a sample-barcoded 5' primer, a second PCR was run for roughly 6 to 12 cycles. TCRdb analysed the 5' RACE reads with MiXCR anew, one entry per CDR3 protein. The table has about 780,000 distinct CDR3 sequences, around 45% seen once. The sample comprised blood. The receptor set was obtained from an elderly man in good health.

This clonotype occurred a few times. This may arise from a read error, as a much more abundant clone is one base away. The chain is built from TRBV10-2 and TRBJ2-7; D unresolved. The V gene's germline CDR1 is WSHSY and CDR2 SAAADI. The CDR3 extends over 13 amino acids. Trimming took off 0 bases at V and 7 bases at J, with 10 bases between the two ends. This chain's CDR3 is CASSESTWGEQYF. CDR3 sequence (DNA): TGCGCCAGCAGTGAGTCGACGTGGGGTGAGCAGTACTTC.

The chain uses TRBV12-3 or TRBV12-4 and TRBJ1-5; the D is unclear. The V end lost 6 bases, the J end lost 3 bases, and 6 bases lay between the germline ends. The CDR3 loop spans 12 amino acids. The CDR3, as DNA: TGTGCCAGCAGGGGAAACAATCAGCCCCAGCATTTT. This translates into CASRGNNQPQHF.

The CDR3: CASSLSAPEAFF. The CDR3 nucleotides are TGTGCCAGCAGCCTGTCGGCGCCTGAAGCTTTCTTT. The rearrangement links TRBV7-9 to TRBJ1-1; D gene ambiguous. Germline CDR1 is SEHNR and CDR2 is FQNEAQ (reference sequence). This CDR3 has 12 amino acids. V lost 5 bases, J lost 6 bases, and 10 bases lay in between.

This clonotype has just one count. This chain joins TRBV5-1 and TRBJ2-1, with 8 bases matching TRBD1. The CDR3 has 14 amino acids. CDR1 is SGHRS and CDR2 is YFSETQ in the germline V gene. The V segment lost 3 bases and the J segment 9 bases; nucleotides outside the gene matches: 8. CDR3 bases: TGCGCCAGCAGCTCGACCGGACAGGGAGGTGAGCAGTTCTTC. Residues: CASSSTGQGGEQFF.

This chain links TRBV7-2 with TRBJ2-7; the match to TRBD2 covers 9 bases. The CDR3 is 17 amino acids. Germline loops: CDR1 SGHTA, CDR2 FQGNSA. The V gene end was trimmed by 1 base and the J gene end by 5 bases; junction bases not matched to a gene: 12. CDR3 residues: CASSLDSPPASGDEQYF. CDR3 in DNA: TGTGCCAGCAGCTTAGATTCGCCCCCAGCTAGCGGGGACGAGCAGTACTTC. The variable domain in full, completed from reference TRBV7-2 and TRBJ2-7, reads GAGVSQSPSNKVTEKGKDVELRCDPISGHTALYWYRQSLGQGLEFLIYFQGNSAPDKSGLPSDRFSAERTGGSVSTLTIQRTQQEDSAVYLCASSLDSPPASGDEQYFGPGTRLTVT.

This clonotype has only a few counts. This chain joins TRBV5-1 and TRBJ2-4; perhaps TRBD1 as D (6 bases). The end of the DNA aligns better with TRBJ2-5, so the J call may be wrong. The germline CDR1 and CDR2 sequences are SGHRS and YFSETQ. This CDR3 is built from 15 residues. The CDR3 spells CASSLNPQGLETQYF. Here the CDR3 DNA reads TGCGCCAGCAGCTTGAACCCACAGGGATTAGAGACCCAGTACTTC.

The V gene is TRBV7-2, the J gene TRBJ2-7; D gene uncertain. Trimming left V 2 bases short and J 0 bases short, with 5 bases between. This CDR3 is built from 13 residues. The germline gives CDR1 SGHTA, CDR2 FQGNSA. CDR3 in DNA: TGTGCCAGCAGCTTACCCGCCTCCTACGAGCAGTACTTC. Protein: CASSLPASYEQYF.

This clonotype was seen a single time. Mismatch with germline at one junction end may stem from a read error. The chain employs TRBV7-6 and TRBJ2-3, with 11 bases that match TRBD2. The CDR3 is 17 residues long. Germline V gives CDR1 SGHVS, CDR2 FNYEAQ. CDR3 amino acids: CASSPSTSGSYTDMQYF. CDR3 coding DNA: TGTGCCAGCAGCCCATCTACTAGCGGGAGTTACACAGATATGCAGTATTTT.

This clonotype was seen a few times. The V and J genes are TRBV20-1 and TRBJ2-3; 13 bases are shared with TRBD2. Per germline, CDR1 DFQATT and CDR2 SNEGSKA (reference sequence). The CDR3 has 17 residues. Trimming removed 5 bases from V and 2 bases from J; junction bases left unmatched: 10. For the CDR3, the DNA is TGCAGTGCTTCGCCGGGACTAGCGGGGAGACTCACAGATACGCAGTATTTT. Translating it yields CSASPGLAGRLTDTQYF.

This clonotype has just a few counts. The rearrangement joins TRBV6-6 to TRBJ1-5; TRBD1 matches at 11 bases. With V trimmed by 5 bases and J by 8 bases, 5 bases remained unmatched. The CDR3 runs to 14 residues. The germline V gene has CDR1 MNHNY and CDR2 SVGAGI (reference sequence). The CDR3 spells CASSEGQGVKPQHF. The CDR3 DNA reads TGTGCCAGCAGTGAGGGACAGGGGGTTAAGCCCCAGCATTTT.